The 22 T cell receptor beta chains listed next were all sequenced from one sample in a study of cytomegalovirus exposure and HLA in healthy donors. The protocol was immunoSEQ multiplex PCR, while the TCRdb copy is restricted to in-frame clones and leaves out a portion. Among 240,000 or so clones, 70% to 90% were seen once, and the ten largest hold 0.95% to 1.5%. Material: PBMCs. Receptor source: a woman aged 25-40 years in good health and CMV-seropositive.

J is TRBJ2-2 and V is TRBV5-1; the match to TRBD2 covers 7 bases. The germline V gene has CDR1 SGHRS and CDR2 YFSETQ. The V gene end was trimmed by 4 bases and the J gene end by 3 bases; junction bases not matched to a gene: 6. CDR3 length: 15 residues. The CDR3: CASSQDRGDTGELFF. For the CDR3, the DNA is TGCGCCAGCAGCCAGGACCGGGGGGACACCGGGGAGCTGTTTTTT.

The chain employs TRBV7-2 and TRBJ1-1; D call uncertain. The CDR3 loop spans 15 amino acids. V shed 0 bases and J shed 3 bases, with 11 bases lying between them. Germline loops: CDR1 SGHTA, CDR2 FQGNSA. Here the CDR3 DNA reads TGTGCCAGCAGCTTAGCGTATGAGGTTGACACTGAAGCTTTCTTT. Translated, it gives CASSLAYEVDTEAFF.

The rearrangement links TRBV9 to TRBJ2-2, with 8 bases lining up with TRBD2. The ends lost 3 bases at V and 0 bases at J; junction bases unmatched: 1. The CDR3 has 15 residues. In germline, CDR1 is SGDLS, CDR2 YYNGEE. The CDR3 loop is CASSASGSNTGELFF. CDR3 bases: TGTGCCAGCAGCGCTAGCGGGTCGAACACCGGGGAGCTGTTTTTT. The variable domain in full, completed from reference TRBV9 and TRBJ2-2, reads DSGVTQTPKHLITATGQRVTLRCSPRSGDLSVYWYQQSLDQGLQFLIQYYNGEERAKGNILERFSAQQFPDLHSELNLSSLELGDSALYFCASSASGSNTGELFFGEGSRLTVL.

The chain carries TRBV7-9 and TRBJ2-1; weak D call: TRBD2 (6 bases). This CDR3 spans 12 amino acids. Germline assignment: CDR1 SEHNR and CDR2 FQNEAQ (reference sequence). The V end lost 5 bases, the J end lost 5 bases, and 7 bases lay between the germline ends. The CDR3 protein is CASSPGDNEQFF. The DNA of the CDR3 is TGTGCCAGCAGCCCGGGGGACAATGAGCAGTTCTTC.

The chain couples TRBV27 to TRBJ1-1; 7 bases match TRBD1. The CDR3 contains 13 residues. Germline CDR1 is MNHEY and CDR2 is SMNVEV (reference sequence). The V and J ends lost 4 bases and 5 bases, in that order; junction bases with no gene match: 4. The CDR3 DNA reads TGTGCCAGCAGTTACTTGGACAGGACTGAAGCTTTCTTT. It translates to CASSYLDRTEAFF.

The chain is built from TRBV15 and TRBJ2-5; the D gene is possibly TRBD1 (6 bases). Per the germline V gene, CDR1 is LNHNV and CDR2 is YYDKDF (reference sequence). The CDR3 contains 15 residues. Trimming took off 5 bases at V and 2 bases at J, with 15 bases between the two ends. CDR3 sequence (DNA): TGTGCCACCAGCGGATACAGGGTTCAACAAGAGACCCAGTACTTC. Protein product: CATSGYRVQQETQYF.

The chain is built from TRBV29-1 and TRBJ2-1; D is unresolved. The CDR3 extends over 12 amino acids. The V gene lost 1 base and the J gene lost 16 bases, with 17 bases spanning the gap. CDR1 and CDR2 (germline): SQVTM, ANQGSEA. The CDR3 loop reads CSVEGSPKIRFF. Here the CDR3 DNA reads TGCAGCGTTGAAGGGAGTCCGAAAATCCGATTCTTC.

CDR3 residues: CASSLGPNTEAFF. The CDR3 DNA follows: TGTGCCAGCAGCTTAGGGCCGAACACTGAAGCTTTCTTT. This chain uses TRBV11-1 with TRBJ1-1; D unresolved. This CDR3 is 13 amino acids long. V shed 1 base and J shed 1 base, with 4 bases lying between them. Germline V gives CDR1 SGHAT, CDR2 FQDESV (reference sequence).

The chain carries TRBV7-9 and TRBJ2-3, with 7 bases aligning to TRBD2. After removal of 4 bases from V and 6 bases from J, the junction contained 7 bases not matched to a gene. The CDR3 contains 14 residues. CDR1 and CDR2 from the germline V gene are SEHNR and FQNEAQ (reference sequence). Here the CDR3 DNA reads TGTGCCAGCAGCTGGACTAGTAAAGGGGATACGCAGTATTTT. Its protein product is CASSWTSKGDTQYF.

This chain connects TRBV14 to TRBJ2-7; 9 positions agree with TRBD2. Trimming cost V 4 bases and J 7 bases; bases outside gene matches: 8. This CDR3 contains 14 residues. Germline CDR1 and CDR2: SGHDN and FVKESK. CDR3 amino acids: CASSLAGAGREQYF. CDR3 sequence (DNA): TGTGCCAGCAGCCTAGCGGGAGCTGGTCGGGAGCAGTACTTC.

The genes are TRBV6-1 and TRBJ2-5; 10 bases are a match to TRBD1. The V gene's germline CDR1 is MNHNS and CDR2 SASEGT. Losses at the gene ends were 1 base for V and 1 base for J; bases not matched to a gene: 0. The CDR3 covers 15 residues. The CDR3 DNA reads TGTGCCAGCAGTGAAGGGACAGGGGGCCAAGAGACCCAGTACTTC. This encodes CASSEGTGGQETQYF.

The rearrangement links TRBV18 to TRBJ1-5, with TRBD1 matching over 7 bases. The CDR3 runs to 16 residues. Per germline, CDR1 KGHSH and CDR2 LQKENI. V trimming: 6 bases; J trimming: 11 bases; junction bases outside the gene matches: 19. CDR3 in DNA: TGTGCCAGCTCCCCCTCGGGCACGGGACAGCATTCGGCCCAGCATTTT. Translation gives CASSPSGTGQHSAQHF.

V is TRBV29-1 and J is TRBJ2-5, with a weak D call TRBD2 (6 bases). The V and J ends lost 0 bases and 6 bases respectively, with 14 bases between them. Germline CDR1 and CDR2: SQVTM and ANQGSEA. The CDR3 contains 14 residues. This CDR3 is CSVEDGLPPQTQYF. The CDR3 nucleotides are TGCAGCGTTGAAGACGGACTACCTCCCCAGACCCAGTACTTC.

The chain employs TRBV27 and TRBJ2-1; D is unresolved. The V and J ends lost 3 bases and 6 bases respectively, with 15 bases between them. Germline V gene sequence: CDR1 MNHEY, CDR2 SMNVEV (reference sequence). The CDR3 loop spans 15 amino acids. CDR3 sequence (DNA): TGTGCCAGCAGTTTTACCCGTACAGCAATCAATGAGCAGTTCTTC. It yields the protein CASSFTRTAINEQFF.

This chain joins TRBV2 and TRBJ2-2, with 13 nucleotides matching TRBD2. This CDR3 is 16 amino acids long. V gave up 8 bases and J gave up 7 bases; unmatched junction bases: 10. Germline V gives CDR1 SNHLY, CDR2 FYNNEI. The CDR3 coding sequence is TGTGCCAGCGGCAAGGGACTAGCGGGGATCGGCGGGGAGCTGTTTTTT. Encoded protein: CASGKGLAGIGGELFF.

The rearrangement uses TRBV28 and TRBJ1-3, with TRBD1 as a possible D gene (5 bases). The CDR3 runs 14 residues. Trimming left V 6 bases short and J 2 bases short, with 11 bases between. CDR1 and CDR2 from the germline V gene are MDHEN and SYDVKM. This chain's CDR3 is CASSSGGAGNTIYF. CDR3 nucleotide sequence: TGTGCCAGCAGCTCGGGGGGTGCTGGAAACACCATATATTTT.

The V gene is TRBV27, the J gene TRBJ2-3; 11 nucleotides agree with TRBD2. Per germline, CDR1 MNHEY and CDR2 SMNVEV (reference sequence). Trimming took 5 bases from V and 2 from J; bases not matched to a gene: 3. This CDR3 spans 15 amino acids. CDR3: CASSRSGRATDTQYF. In DNA form, the CDR3 reads TGTGCCAGCAGTCGTAGCGGGAGGGCCACAGATACGCAGTATTTT.

The J gene is TRBJ2-7, the V gene TRBV11-3; 12 bases match TRBD1. This CDR3 has 15 amino acids. V lost 7 bases to trimming and J lost 3 bases; unmatched junction nucleotides: 7. Germline V gene lookup returns CDR1 SGHNT and CDR2 YENEEA. CDR3 amino acids: CASTYGTGGLYEQYF. The DNA for the CDR3 is TGTGCCAGCACCTATGGGACAGGGGGCCTCTACGAGCAGTACTTC.

V is TRBV28 and J is TRBJ1-1, with a weak D call TRBD1 (6 bases). The CDR3 is made up of 16 amino acids. Looked up from germline, CDR1 is MDHEN and CDR2 is SYDVKM. Trimming cost V 2 bases and J 6 bases, with 19 bases left between them. The CDR3 coding sequence is TGTGCCAGCAGTTTAAGAGGGCTTAACAGGGCCCCTGAAGCTTTCTTT. Encoded protein: CASSLRGLNRAPEAFF.

The rearrangement joins TRBV19 to TRBJ1-1, with 7 bases fitting TRBD1. Germline V CDR1 and CDR2: LNHDA, SQIVND (reference sequence). Trimming took 3 bases from V and 7 from J; bases not matched to a gene: 5. The length of the CDR3 is 13 residues. The chain's CDR3 is CASSIARGLEAFF. The CDR3 nucleotides are TGTGCCAGTAGTATTGCGAGGGGGCTTGAAGCTTTCTTT.

The CDR3 sequence: CASSREGDIQYF. The CDR3 DNA is TGTGCCAGCAGCCGGGAGGGAGACATTCAGTACTTC. The rearrangement joins TRBV11-2 to TRBJ2-4; 8 bases line up with TRBD2. The V gene's germline CDR1 is SGHAT and CDR2 FQNNGV. This CDR3 has 12 amino acids. J was trimmed by 8 bases and V by 5 bases; bases with no gene match: 2.

The V and J genes are TRBV9 and TRBJ1-3; D is undetermined. V was cut by 2 bases and J by 7 bases, with 13 bases left in between. The CDR3 is 14 amino acids. Germline V gene sequence: CDR1 SGDLS, CDR2 YYNGEE. CDR3 coding DNA: TGTGCCAGCAGCGTTTCCCCTGACGGGAACACCATATATTTT. Translating it yields CASSVSPDGNTIYF. The entire variable domain, with the rest obtained from reference TRBV9 and TRBJ1-3, is as follows: DSGVTQTPKHLITATGQRVTLRCSPRSGDLSVYWYQQSLDQGLQFLIQYYNGEERAKGNILERFSAQQFPDLHSELNLSSLELGDSALYFCASSVSPDGNTIYFGEGSWLTVV.